This T cell receptor (beta chain) is drawn from a study of radiotherapy plus CTLA-4 blockade in lung cancer. Findings and caveats of the study: Clones derived from tumor TCRs expanded in blood after radiotherapy plus ipilimumab.

The table came from immunoSEQ multiplex PCR; TCRdb's copy has only in-frame clones and leaves some out. The sample has more than 55,000 clones; 77% are singletons. Details on this clone: The antigen is not known.

The TCR originated in a human donor with non-small cell lung cancer who had a partial response to radiotherapy plus ipilimumab. Sequencing was performed on peripheral blood, taken from a patient treated with radiotherapy plus ipilimumab.

The CDR3 region has the DNA TGTGCCACCAGCAGTAAGGACAGGGTCTATGGCTACACCTTC. The encoded protein is CATSSKDRVYGYTF. The J gene is TRBJ1-2, the V gene TRBV15; 8 bases match TRBD1. With 3 bases clipped from V and 4 bases from J, the junction kept 4 bases outside the gene matches. CDR3 length: 14 amino acids. The germline V gene has CDR1 LNHNV and CDR2 YYDKDF (reference sequence).